The following is a TCR beta chain sequence with its context. Its antigen remains unidentified. The data originate from a study of graft-versus-host responses after intestinal transplantation. Study at large: Transplant types were multivisceral, liver-intestinal, or isolated intestinal. Every one of the recipients received anti-thymocyte globulin induction and afterwards took tacrolimus and steroids for roughly three years. Study-level results: Across patients carrying graft-donor T cell macrochimerism, allografts held high graft-versus-host to host-versus-graft clonal ratios. Recipient marrow contained GvH clones, some of which appeared first in ileum or blood.

Only in-frame clones appear in the TCRdb table, and some are missing; sequencing was by immunoSEQ multiplex PCR. The sample lists just under 30,000 clones; 60% to 85% were seen once. The CDR3 totals 14 residues. Germline CDR1 and CDR2: MDHEN and SYDVKM. Trimming stripped 8 bases from V and 0 bases from J, with 14 bases between. Tissue processing of the graft released intraepithelial and lamina propria lymphocytes from it. The sequence was obtained from a human patient who received an intestinal transplant, so some T cells may come from the graft donor. This specimen was ileum tissue, taken 98 days after intestinal transplantation. The genes are TRBV28 and TRBJ2-7; maybe TRBD1 (6 bases). CDR3 in DNA: TGTGCCAGCGGTCGGGCAGGGGTCTCCTACGAGCAGTACTTC. Translated: CASGRAGVSYEQYF.